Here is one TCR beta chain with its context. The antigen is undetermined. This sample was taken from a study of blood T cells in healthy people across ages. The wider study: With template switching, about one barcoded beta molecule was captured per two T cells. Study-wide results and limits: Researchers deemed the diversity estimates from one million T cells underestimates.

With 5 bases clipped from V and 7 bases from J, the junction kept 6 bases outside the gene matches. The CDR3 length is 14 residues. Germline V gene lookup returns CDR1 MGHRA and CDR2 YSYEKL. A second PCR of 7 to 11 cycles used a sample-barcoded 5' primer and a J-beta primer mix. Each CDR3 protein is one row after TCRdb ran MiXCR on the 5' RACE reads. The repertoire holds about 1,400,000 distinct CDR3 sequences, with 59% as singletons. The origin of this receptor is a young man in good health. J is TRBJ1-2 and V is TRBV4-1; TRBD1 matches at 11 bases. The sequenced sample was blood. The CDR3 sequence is CASSAPGQGGGYTF. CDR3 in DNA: TGCGCCAGCAGCGCACCGGGACAGGGGGGTGGCTACACCTTC.